These 30 T cell receptor beta chains share one sample of origin, sequenced in a study of Ad26.COV2.S vaccination and SARS-CoV-2 variants. Produced via immunoSEQ multiplex PCR; TCRdb's table is partial and in-frame only. This sample yields roughly 450,000 clones, of which over 75% are seen a single time; more than 9% belongs to the top ten. Regarding treatment: approximately 18 received Ad26.COV2.S at low or high dose, single or two shots; about 5 received placebo; per-sample allocation not given. Sampling was performed 63 days after the first vaccine or placebo injection. This material consisted of peripheral blood, taken in a trial of Ad26.COV2.S vaccine versus placebo. These receptors all stem from a person between 18 and 65 years old who received the Ad26.COV2.S COVID-19 vaccine or a placebo.

This rearrangement joins TRBV10-3 to TRBJ1-1; weak D call: TRBD1 (5 bases). CDR1 ENHRY and CDR2 SYGVKD come from the germline V gene. The CDR3 consists of 14 residues. V was cut by 6 bases and J by 1 base, with 12 bases left in between. The CDR3 loop reads CAISFTDRNTEAFF. In DNA form, the CDR3 reads TGTGCCATCAGCTTTACCGACAGGAACACTGAAGCTTTCTTT.

CDR3 region: CASSPPFREQFF. CDR3 nucleotides: TGTGCCAGCAGCCCCCCATTCCGTGAGCAGTTCTTC. This chain uses TRBV7-2 with TRBJ2-1; D is ambiguous. The V end was cut by 5 bases, the J end by 9 bases, with 11 bases between. Looked up from germline, CDR1 is SGHTA and CDR2 is FQGNSA. The CDR3 is 12 residues long.

V gene TRBV19 combines with J gene TRBJ2-1; either TRBD1 or TRBD2 may fit D (5 bases each). Per the germline V gene, CDR1 is LNHDA and CDR2 is SQIVND (reference sequence). The CDR3 is 14 residues long. With 6 bases removed from V and 7 bases from J, the gap between germline ends came to 16 bases. The CDR3: CASRPGRELNEQFF. The CDR3, as DNA: TGTGCCAGTAGGCCGGGCAGGGAGTTGAATGAGCAGTTCTTC.

CDR3 nucleotides: TGTGCCAGCAGCGTAGCGGGAGGGCAAGAGACCCAGTACTTC. It encodes CASSVAGGQETQYF. The chain couples TRBV9 to TRBJ2-5, with 8 bases matching TRBD2. V lost 0 bases, J lost 2 bases, and 0 bases stayed unmatched. The CDR3 runs to 14 residues. In germline, CDR1 is SGDLS, CDR2 YYNGEE.

The chain combines TRBV28 with TRBJ1-5, with TRBD1 matching 10 bases. CDR1 is MDHEN, CDR2 SYDVKM, per germline. CDR3 length: 15 amino acids. The J segment lost 6 bases and the V segment lost 6 bases, leaving 8 bases of the junction unmatched. The CDR3 DNA reads as TGTGCCAGCAGCTACCGACAGGGGGCTTCTCAGCCCCAGCATTTT. Protein sequence: CASSYRQGASQPQHF. Filled out from reference TRBV28 and TRBJ1-5, the complete variable domain reads DVKVTQSSRYLVKRTGEKVFLECVQDMDHENMFWYRQDPGLGLRLIYFSYDVKMKEKGDIPEGYSVSREKKERFSLILESASTNQTSMYLCASSYRQGASQPQHFGDGTRLSIL.

The CDR3 sequence: CASSPSVPSSGGELFF. In DNA, the CDR3 is TGTGCCAGCAGCCCCTCGGTGCCCTCCTCGGGCGGGGAGCTGTTTTTT. The rearrangement joins TRBV28 to TRBJ2-2; D remains unclear. V shed 6 bases and J shed 7 bases, with 21 bases lying between them. Germline V lookup: CDR1 MDHEN, CDR2 SYDVKM. CDR3 length equals 16 residues.

The rearrangement uses TRBV27 and TRBJ2-7; no clear D. The CDR3 totals 14 residues. V lost 3 bases and J lost 3, with 12 bases in between. Germline V gene lookup returns CDR1 MNHEY and CDR2 SMNVEV (reference sequence). Here the CDR3 DNA reads TGTGCCAGCAGTTTTCTGGGCACGAACTACGAGCAGTACTTC. Protein: CASSFLGTNYEQYF.

The chain has TRBV6-5 and TRBJ2-5, with D perhaps TRBD2 (5 bases). This CDR3 spans 11 amino acids. Germline loops: CDR1 MNHEY, CDR2 SVGAGI. Trimming took 6 bases from V and 5 from J, leaving 7 bases between them. CDR3 coding DNA: TGTGCCAGCAGCCAGCGGGAGACCCAGTACTTC. It translates to CASSQRETQYF.

This chain joins TRBV6-2 or TRBV6-3 and TRBJ1-5, with TRBD1 identical over 8 bases. The germline V gene encodes CDR1 MNHEY and CDR2 SVGEGT. The CDR3 runs to 17 residues. Trimming took 3 bases from V and 0 from J; bases not matched to a gene: 7. The CDR3 DNA reads TGTGCCAGCAGTTATCCCGGGACAGGCCATAGCAATCAGCCCCAGCATTTT. The encoded protein is CASSYPGTGHSNQPQHF.

J is TRBJ2-2 and V is TRBV18; 8 bases are shared with TRBD2. The CDR3 runs to 20 residues. Trimming took 2 bases from V and 5 from J; bases not matched to a gene: 19. CDR1 is KGHSH and CDR2 is LQKENI in the germline V gene. The CDR3 DNA is TGTGCCAGCTCACCAACGACCTGGGGCCTAGCGGGTTTCGGTACCGGGGAGCTGTTTTTT. It encodes CASSPTTWGLAGFGTGELFF. Looking up the rest from reference TRBV18 and TRBJ2-2 gives the full variable domain: NAGVMQNPRHLVRRRGQEARLRCSPMKGHSHVYWYRQLPEEGLKFMVYLQKENIIDESGMPKERFSAEFPKEGPSILRIQQVVRGDSAAYFCASSPTTWGLAGFGTGELFFGEGSRLTVL.

The V call is TRBV9, the J call TRBJ2-1; 12 nucleotides align to TRBD2. This CDR3 has 16 amino acids. Germline CDR1 reads SGDLS; CDR2 reads YYNGEE. Unmatched junction bases numbered 6, after V lost 3 bases and J lost 5 bases. This chain's CDR3 is CASSGGWTSGNNEQFF. The CDR3 nucleotides read TGTGCCAGCAGCGGAGGGTGGACTAGCGGGAACAATGAGCAGTTCTTC.

The chain joins TRBV4-1 to TRBJ1-4; D is ambiguous. CDR1 and CDR2 (germline): MGHRA, YSYEKL. V was cut by 3 bases and J by 5 bases, with 4 bases left in between. This CDR3 spans 12 amino acids. The CDR3 region is CASSQVNEKLFF. The CDR3 DNA is TGCGCCAGCAGCCAGGTGAATGAAAAACTGTTTTTT.

CDR3 region: CASSRTSGSNPTYNEQFF. DNA for the CDR3: TGTGCCAGCAGCCGGACTAGCGGGTCAAACCCGACATACAATGAGCAGTTCTTC. This rearrangement joins TRBV7-9 to TRBJ2-1, with 11 bases identical to TRBD2. The germline gives CDR1 SEHNR, CDR2 FQNEAQ (reference sequence). The CDR3 covers 18 residues. Losses at the gene ends were 5 bases for V and 4 bases for J; bases not matched to a gene: 13.

The CDR3 loop is CASSRGRADGYTF. The CDR3 nucleotides read TGTGCCAGCAGCCGGGGGAGGGCGGATGGCTACACCTTC. The chain has TRBV27 and TRBJ1-2, with a tentative D call TRBD1 (5 bases). The germline CDR1 and CDR2 sequences are MNHEY and SMNVEV (reference sequence). Trimming took off 6 bases at V and 6 bases at J, with 14 bases between the two ends. The CDR3 runs to 13 residues.

The chain has TRBV7-2 and TRBJ2-2; TRBD2 agrees at 9 bases. The CDR3 spans 19 residues. Losses at the gene ends were 1 base for V and 5 bases for J; bases not matched to a gene: 14. In germline, CDR1 is SGHTA, CDR2 FQGNSA. The DNA for the CDR3 is TGTGCCAGCAGCTTAGTGGTCCCTGGTAGCGGGAGTCGGACCGGGGAGCTGTTTTTT. Translation: CASSLVVPGSGSRTGELFF. Using reference TRBV7-2 and TRBJ2-2 for the parts outside the CDR3, the full variable domain is GAGVSQSPSNKVTEKGKDVELRCDPISGHTALYWYRQSLGQGLEFLIYFQGNSAPDKSGLPSDRFSAERTGGSVSTLTIQRTQQEDSAVYLCASSLVVPGSGSRTGELFFGEGSRLTVL.

This sequence joins TRBV6-5 and TRBJ2-5; possibly TRBD2 for D (5 bases). V dropped 6 bases and J dropped 5 bases, with 13 bases sitting between them. The CDR3 extends over 13 amino acids. CDR1 and CDR2 from the germline V gene are MNHEY and SVGAGI. The chain's CDR3 is CASRRGRGETQYF. CDR3 sequence (DNA): TGTGCCAGCAGACGAGGGCGCGGGGAGACCCAGTACTTC.

This clone was seen at least ten times. This rearrangement joins TRBV15 to TRBJ2-1, with 10 bases lining up with TRBD2. V shed 5 bases, J shed 4 bases, and the junction held 5 bases outside the gene matches. Germline CDR1 LNHNV, CDR2 YYDKDF (reference sequence). There are 15 residues in the CDR3. CDR3 DNA: TGTGCCACCAGCGAAAAGCGGGAGGGTTACAATGAGCAGTTCTTC. Protein sequence: CATSEKREGYNEQFF.

The J gene is TRBJ2-7, the V gene TRBV27; TRBD2 matches at 9 bases. The ends lost 2 bases at V and 6 bases at J; junction bases unmatched: 8. Germline lookup yields CDR1 MNHEY and CDR2 SMNVEV (reference sequence). The CDR3 spans 15 residues. The CDR3: CASSLGGGRVAEQYF. CDR3 in DNA: TGTGCCAGCAGTTTAGGAGGCGGGAGGGTAGCCGAGCAGTACTTC.

The chain recombines TRBV19 with TRBJ2-2; 10 bases fit TRBD2. Per the germline V gene, CDR1 is LNHDA and CDR2 is SQIVND (reference sequence). V was pared by 7 bases and J by 1 base, with 3 bases of the junction left unmatched. The CDR3 spans 15 residues. The CDR3 region has the DNA TGTGCCAGTACAGGACTAGCGGAGAACACCGGGGAGCTGTTTTTT. Amino acid sequence: CASTGLAENTGELFF.

The CDR3 reads CASRITGDNSPLHF. The DNA of the CDR3 is TGTGCCAGTAGGATCACGGGGGATAATTCACCCCTCCACTTT. This chain links TRBV19 with TRBJ1-6; D possibly corresponds to TRBD1 (5 bases). The V end lost 6 bases, the J end lost 5 bases, and 11 bases lay between the germline ends. Germline V gene sequence: CDR1 LNHDA, CDR2 SQIVND (reference sequence). This CDR3 has 14 amino acids.

This chain links TRBV25-1 with TRBJ1-2, with D uncertain. Trimming cost V 1 base and J 2 bases, with 8 bases left between them. Germline V gives CDR1 MGHDK, CDR2 SYGVNS. This CDR3 comprises 14 residues. The CDR3 DNA is TGTGCCAGCAGTGAATGGGCAGAAAACTATGGCTACACCTTC. As protein: CASSEWAENYGYTF.

Concerning this clone: Other DNA sequences within the sample encode an identical CDR3. V gene TRBV19 combines with J gene TRBJ2-1, with D tentatively TRBD1 or TRBD2 (5 bases each). The germline gives CDR1 LNHDA, CDR2 SQIVND (reference sequence). V was trimmed by 3 bases and J by 0 bases, leaving 9 bases between them. CDR3 length equals 15 residues. The DNA of the CDR3 is TGTGCCAGTAGTATTTCAGGGAGCTCCTACAATGAGCAGTTCTTC. As protein: CASSISGSSYNEQFF.

The rearrangement uses TRBV6-6 and TRBJ1-5; D is perhaps TRBD1 (5 bases). Trimming shortened V by 0 bases and J by 0 bases, and 6 bases separated the two germline ends. This CDR3 is built from 15 residues. Germline V gene data show CDR1 as MNHNY and CDR2 as SVGAGI (reference sequence). CDR3 nucleotide sequence: TGTGCCAGCAGTTACTCAGGGACTAGCAATCAGCCCCAGCATTTT. It translates to CASSYSGTSNQPQHF.

This chain joins TRBV6-5 and TRBJ2-7; tentatively, D is TRBD2 (6 bases). Germline values: CDR1 MNHEY, CDR2 SVGAGI. CDR3 length: 13 residues. The V end lost 6 bases, the J end lost 3 bases, and 12 bases lay between the germline ends. Here the CDR3 reads CASSRDSNYEQYF. The CDR3 DNA sequence: TGTGCCAGCAGCCGGGACTCCAACTACGAGCAGTACTTC.

V is TRBV6-2 or TRBV6-3 and J is TRBJ2-3; D may be TRBD2 (6 bases). V was cut by 6 bases and J by 3 bases, with 16 bases left in between. The germline gives CDR1 MNHEY, CDR2 SVGEGT. The CDR3 sequence is 15 residues long. CDR3 in DNA: TGTGCCAGCAGCCAACGGTCCGGGAGAACAGATACGCAGTATTTT. Translating gives CASSQRSGRTDTQYF.

The rearrangement links TRBV6-5 to TRBJ1-2; D uncertain. This CDR3 has 13 residues. The ends were cut back, 2 bases at V and 3 bases at J, with 7 bases in the middle. The V gene's germline CDR1 is MNHEY and CDR2 SVGAGI. CDR3 loop: CASSYDEDYGYTF. The CDR3 DNA is TGTGCCAGCAGTTACGACGAGGACTATGGCTACACCTTC.

V is TRBV11-2 and J is TRBJ2-1; 8 bases are shared with TRBD1. CDR3 length: 16 residues. After removal of 5 bases from V and 12 bases from J, the junction contained 18 bases not matched to a gene. CDR1 SGHAT and CDR2 FQNNGV come from the germline V gene. This CDR3 is CASSPPPPNRGDVQFF. The CDR3 region has the DNA TGTGCCAGCAGCCCGCCTCCCCCAAACAGGGGGGATGTGCAGTTCTTC.

This chain joins TRBV7-9 and TRBJ2-7; TRBD1 or TRBD2 may be the D gene (5 bases each). V lost 4 bases and J lost 3, with 19 bases in between. Germline V gene sequence: CDR1 SEHNR, CDR2 FQNEAQ (reference sequence). This CDR3 has 16 residues. Written as DNA, the CDR3 is TGTGCCAGCAGCTCAGCGAGGGGACGGACCCTCTACGAGCAGTACTTC. The encoded protein is CASSSARGRTLYEQYF.

The chain's CDR3 is CASRPGLAGGNNEQFF. CDR3 in DNA: TGTGCCAGTAGACCTGGACTAGCGGGAGGCAACAATGAGCAGTTCTTC. The V and J genes are TRBV19 and TRBJ2-1; 14 nucleotides align to TRBD2. Germline CDR1 and CDR2: LNHDA and SQIVND (reference sequence). The trim removed 6 bases at V and 5 bases at J, leaving 6 bases unmatched. CDR3 size: 16 residues.

This rearrangement joins TRBV10-3 to TRBJ1-1; 11 nucleotides line up with TRBD1. V was pared by 4 bases and J by 4 bases, with 5 bases of the junction left unmatched. Germline values: CDR1 ENHRY, CDR2 SYGVKD. CDR3 size: 15 residues. CDR3 amino acids: CAISGGDRGITEAFF. The CDR3 DNA follows: TGTGCCATCAGTGGGGGGGACAGGGGGATCACTGAAGCTTTCTTT.